This is a list of T cell receptor beta chains from one sample in a study of cytomegalovirus exposure and HLA in healthy donors. The data were produced by immunoSEQ multiplex PCR, yet TCRdb's version contains in-frame clones alone and is incomplete. Among 150,000 to 200,000 clones listed, about four fifths were seen once. Material: PBMCs. Every receptor here comes from a male donor in good health and CMV-seropositive. CDR3s include the opening cysteine and the closing phenylalanine or tryptophan. Each record gives: D gene, clone size, V gene, J gene, CDR3 DNA, CDR3 protein. The D gene is left open where the match is weak. Rows may omit the clone size; those that give it use once, few, many or a size class.

>.|.|TRBV7-3|TRBJ2-3
TGTGCCAGCAGCTTAGTTCGGGAGAGGACAGATACGCAGTATTTT
CASSLVRERTDTQYF
>.|.|TRBV2|TRBJ1-1
TGTGCCAGCACCCCAGACTTGGGGGCAGAAGCTTTCTTT
CASTPDLGAEAFF
>TRBD2|few|TRBV5-1|TRBJ2-5
TGCGCCAGCACTAGCGGGGGGGGAGAGACCCAGTACTTC
CASTSGGGETQYF
>TRBD2|.|TRBV6-1|TRBJ2-7
TGTGCCAGCAGTGCCCTAGCGGGGGGGCCCTACGAGCAGTACTTC
CASSALAGGPYEQYF
>.|.|TRBV5-5|TRBJ2-7
TGTGCCAGCAGCGACGGGACTTTATACGAGCAGTACTTC
CASSDGTLYEQYF
>TRBD1|.|TRBV5-4|TRBJ1-2
TGTGCCAGCAGCTTTGGGACAGGGGATGGCTACACCTTC
CASSFGTGDGYTF
>.|few|TRBV5-6|TRBJ1-6
TGTGCCAGCAGCGTTCGACAGATAAATTCACCCCTCCACTTT
CASSVRQINSPLHF
>TRBD2|few|TRBV18|TRBJ2-7
TGTGCCAGCTCACCGGGGACTAGCGGGTTTCCTTACGAGCAGTACTTC
CASSPGTSGFPYEQYF
>.|.|TRBV6-5|TRBJ2-7
TGTGCCAGCAGCATGCCGGGGACCTACGAGCAGTACTTC
CASSMPGTYEQYF
>.|.|TRBV4-3|TRBJ2-3
TGCGCCAGCAGCCACGGCAGCTCGGGTTCTAGCACAGATACGCAGTATTTT
CASSHGSSGSSTDTQYF
>.|.|TRBV28|TRBJ2-7
TGTGCCAGCAGTTTAAACAGGGCTATCCGAAAATACGAGCAGTACTTC
CASSLNRAIRKYEQYF
>TRBD1|.|TRBV27|TRBJ1-6
TGTGCCAGCAGCCGACAGGGGGCTTTAACACCCCTCCACTTT
CASSRQGALTPLHF
>.|.|TRBV4-2|TRBJ2-1
TGTGCCAGCAGCCCTGTTAACAATGAGCAGTTCTTC
CASSPVNNEQFF
>TRBD1|few|TRBV11-2|TRBJ1-1
TGTGCCAGCAGCTTAGTGGCAGGGGGCCTGAACACTGAAGCTTTCTTT
CASSLVAGGLNTEAFF
>.|.|TRBV7-2|TRBJ2-7
TGTGCCAGCAGCTTAACGACAGGACCTGGGGAGCAGTACTTC
CASSLTTGPGEQYF
>.|.|TRBV6-6|TRBJ1-1
TGTGCCAGCAGTTCCTACTCATCAGGGATCAACACTGAAGCTTTCTTT
CASSSYSSGINTEAFF
>TRBD1|.|TRBV4-1|TRBJ1-5
TGCGCCAGCAGCCTACCCGACAGGGATGGACAGCCCCAGCATTTT
CASSLPDRDGQPQHF
>TRBD1|few|TRBV7-2|TRBJ1-3
TGTGCCAGCAGCTCTTACAGGGGAGGTGGTGGAAACACCATATATTTT
CASSSYRGGGGNTIYF
>TRBD2|.|TRBV5-1|TRBJ2-7
TGCGCCAGCAGCATAACTAGCGGGAGGATCAACGAGCAGTACTTC
CASSITSGRINEQYF
>TRBD1|few|TRBV5-3|TRBJ1-4
TGTGCCAGAAGCTTGGGGCTTACAGGGGGCCCCGCAACTAATGAAAAACTGTTTTTT
CARSLGLTGGPATNEKLFF
>TRBD2|few|TRBV5-3|TRBJ2-1
TGTGCCAGAAGCAATGGGACTAGCGGATCATCCAGATTTTACAATGAGCAGTTCTTC
CARSNGTSGSSRFYNEQFF
>TRBD1|once|TRBV5-4|TRBJ2-3
TGTGCCAGCAGCTTGCCAGGGGGAGATACGCAGTATTTT
CASSLPGGDTQYF
>.|.|TRBV11-2|TRBJ1-6
TGTGCCAGCAGCTTAGAAGTTGGGGCTAATTCACCCCTCCACTTT
CASSLEVGANSPLHF
>TRBD1|once|TRBV6-7|TRBJ1-1
TGTGCCAGCAGTCGGACAGGGCAAGCTTTCTTT
CASSRTGQAFF
>.|.|TRBV19|TRBJ2-2
TGTGCCAGTAGTATGGTGGGGGGGAACACCGGGGAGCTGTTTTTT
CASSMVGGNTGELFF
>.|.|TRBV7-2|TRBJ1-1
TGTGCCAGCAGCCCTTCGGTGAACACTGAAGCTTTCTTT
CASSPSVNTEAFF
>.|few|TRBV6-1|TRBJ1-2
TGTGCCAGCAGTGGGTACAGGGACCACTACACCTTC
CASSGYRDHYTF
>TRBD2|.|TRBV15|TRBJ2-6
TGTGCCACCAGCAGAGGTAGGGCGGGAGCTACTGGGGCCAACGTCCTGACTTTC
CATSRGRAGATGANVLTF
>TRBD1|.|TRBV5-4|TRBJ1-2
TGTGCCAGCAGCTTGCCAACAGGGGGCAACTATGGCTACACCTTC
CASSLPTGGNYGYTF
>TRBD1|.|TRBV19|TRBJ2-1
TGTGCCAGTAGTGTCACGGGACAGGTATACAATGAGCAGTTCTTC
CASSVTGQVYNEQFF
>TRBD1|.|TRBV2|TRBJ1-3
TGTGCCAGCATTCTGGACAGGAAGACTGGAAACACCATATATTTT
CASILDRKTGNTIYF
>TRBD1|few|TRBV28|TRBJ1-1
TGTGCCAGCACCCCTCATTTTGACAGGGGCACTGAAGCTTTCTTT
CASTPHFDRGTEAFF
>TRBD2|.|TRBV7-8|TRBJ2-2
TGTGCCAGCAGCTTAGTTTTAGGGACTACTCGGTCCGGGGAGCTGTTTTTT
CASSLVLGTTRSGELFF
>.|.|TRBV1|TRBJ1-2
TGCACCAGCAGCCAAGCCTATTCTGGCTACACCTTC
CTSSQAYSGYTF
>.|.|TRBV19|TRBJ1-5
TGTGCCAGTACCAAATGGGCAGGGAACGAGCAGCCCCAGCATTTT
CASTKWAGNEQPQHF
>TRBD1|.|TRBV27|TRBJ1-2
TGTGCCAGCAGTTTCTTCAAACCGGGACAGGGTTATGGCTACACCTTC
CASSFFKPGQGYGYTF
>TRBD1|.|TRBV7-9|TRBJ2-1
TGTGCCAGCAGCTTTGGACAGGGGCAAGAGTTCTTC
CASSFGQGQEFF
>.|.|TRBV27|TRBJ1-1
TGTGCCAGCAGTTTTATCGCGGACACTGAAGCTTTCTTT
CASSFIADTEAFF
>.|.|TRBV19|TRBJ1-5
TGTGCCAGTAGGGTAATGGGGCAGAATAGCAATCAGCCCCAGCATTTT
CASRVMGQNSNQPQHF
>.|.|TRBV10-3|TRBJ2-3
TGTGCCATCAGCGACGGGGGGCCCCGCACAGATACGCAGTATTTT
CAISDGGPRTDTQYF
>TRBD1|.|TRBV5-8|TRBJ1-5
TGTGCCAGCAGCTCGGGACAGGCAAGCAATCAGCCCCAGCATTTT
CASSSGQASNQPQHF
>.|few|TRBV28|TRBJ1-6
TGTGCCAGCAGTTTTCAAGACAGCGTTTATTCACCCCTCCACTTT
CASSFQDSVYSPLHF
>.|few|TRBV19|TRBJ2-1
TGTGCCAGTAGTATCGACAGCAGCTCCTACAATGAGCAGTTCTTC
CASSIDSSSYNEQFF
>.|.|TRBV9|TRBJ1-2
TGTGCCAGCAGCGTACAGGAGGGGTCCCGCTTCTTTAATGGCTACACCTTC
CASSVQEGSRFFNGYTF
>TRBD2|.|TRBV6-5|TRBJ2-5
TGTGCCAGCAGTTACTCGATTCTAGCGGTGGAAGAGACCCAGTACTTC
CASSYSILAVEETQYF
>TRBD1|.|TRBV19|TRBJ1-2
TGTGCCAGTACAGGGACAGGGAGAACCCGCGAGGGCTACACCTTC
CASTGTGRTREGYTF
>.|once|TRBV5-4|TRBJ1-4
TGTGCCAGCAGCCCGGAGACAGAACCTAATGAAAAACTGTTTTTT
CASSPETEPNEKLFF
>.|.|TRBV30|TRBJ1-2
TGTGCCTGGAGTGTGGGGGGGCCGACGTATGGCTACACCTTC
CAWSVGGPTYGYTF
>TRBD1|.|TRBV6-6|TRBJ2-5
TGTGCCAGCAGTTACCGCACCCGGGACAGAAAGACCCAGTACTTC
CASSYRTRDRKTQYF
>.|.|TRBV15|TRBJ1-3
TGTGCCACCAGCAAGGACTTCTCCTCTGGAAACACCATATATTTT
CATSKDFSSGNTIYF